Presented here are 2 T cell receptor beta chains from one specimen sequenced in a study of T cell responses to AZD1222 COVID-19 vaccine. The repertoire was sequenced with immunoSEQ multiplex PCR; TCRdb's copy has only in-frame clones and lacks some. This sample has fewer than 90,000 clones, with 87% found just once. The material sequenced was peripheral blood, taken on day 0 of AZD1222 vaccination. The receptors were gathered from an adult in good health.

V and J are TRBV19 and TRBJ1-1; D is unclear. Germline V gives CDR1 LNHDA, CDR2 SQIVND (reference sequence). The V and J ends lost 1 base and 1 base respectively, with 22 bases between them. This CDR3 is 19 amino acids long. The CDR3 here is CASSIGVSSVGSPNTEAFF. DNA for the CDR3: TGTGCCAGTAGTATAGGGGTCTCTTCGGTGGGATCCCCGAACACTGAAGCTTTCTTT.

The chain joins TRBV5-1 to TRBJ2-1; D unresolved. Trimming left V 4 bases short and J 4 bases short, with 12 bases between. Germline CDR1 is SGHRS and CDR2 is YFSETQ. The CDR3 runs 14 residues. The CDR3 here is CASSADRLYNEQFF. Written as DNA, the CDR3 is TGCGCCAGCAGCGCGGACCGGTTGTACAATGAGCAGTTCTTC. Together with reference TRBV5-1 and TRBJ2-1, the CDR3 gives the full variable domain: KAGVTQTPRYLIKTRGQQVTLSCSPISGHRSVSWYQQTPGQGLQFLFEYFSETQRNKGNFPGRFSGRQFSNSRSEMNVSTLELGDSALYLCASSADRLYNEQFFGPGTRLTVL.